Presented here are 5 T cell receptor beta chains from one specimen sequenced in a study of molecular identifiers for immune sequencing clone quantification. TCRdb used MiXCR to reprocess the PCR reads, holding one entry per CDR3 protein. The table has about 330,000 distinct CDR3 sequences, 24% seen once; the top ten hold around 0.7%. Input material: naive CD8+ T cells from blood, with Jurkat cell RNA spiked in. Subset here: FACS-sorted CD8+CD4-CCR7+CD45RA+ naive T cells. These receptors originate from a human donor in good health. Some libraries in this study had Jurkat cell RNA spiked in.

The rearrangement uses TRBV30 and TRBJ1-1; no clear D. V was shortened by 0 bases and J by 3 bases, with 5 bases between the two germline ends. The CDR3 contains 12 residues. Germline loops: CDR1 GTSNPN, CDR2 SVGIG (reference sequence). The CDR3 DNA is TGTGCCTGGAGTGTCTTGGACACTGAAGCTTTCTTT. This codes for CAWSVLDTEAFF.

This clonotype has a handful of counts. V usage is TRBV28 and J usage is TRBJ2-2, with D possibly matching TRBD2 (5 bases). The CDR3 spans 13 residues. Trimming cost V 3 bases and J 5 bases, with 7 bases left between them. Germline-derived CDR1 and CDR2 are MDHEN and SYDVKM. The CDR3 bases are TGTGCCAGCAGTTTGGGAGTAACCGGGGAGCTGTTTTTT. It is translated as CASSLGVTGELFF.

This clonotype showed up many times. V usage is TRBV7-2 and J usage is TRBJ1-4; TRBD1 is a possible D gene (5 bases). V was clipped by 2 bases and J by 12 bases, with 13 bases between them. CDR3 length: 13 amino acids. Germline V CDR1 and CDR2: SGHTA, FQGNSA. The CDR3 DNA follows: TGTGCCAGCAGCTTAATGGTGGAAGGGGAACTGTTTTTT. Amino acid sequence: CASSLMVEGELFF.

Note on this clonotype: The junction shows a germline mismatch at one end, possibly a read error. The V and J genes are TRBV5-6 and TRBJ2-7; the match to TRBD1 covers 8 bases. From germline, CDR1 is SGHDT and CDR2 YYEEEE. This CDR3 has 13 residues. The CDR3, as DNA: TGTGCCAGCGGCCAGGGGGCAGCTTACGAGCAGCACTTC. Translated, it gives CASGQGAAYEQHF. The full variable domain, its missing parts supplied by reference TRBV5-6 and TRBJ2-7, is DAGVTQSPTHLIKTRGQQVTLRCSPKSGHDTVSWYQQALGQGPQFIFQYYEEEERQRGNFPDRFSGHQFPNYSSELNVNALLLGDSALYLCASGQGAAYEQHFGPGTRLTVT.

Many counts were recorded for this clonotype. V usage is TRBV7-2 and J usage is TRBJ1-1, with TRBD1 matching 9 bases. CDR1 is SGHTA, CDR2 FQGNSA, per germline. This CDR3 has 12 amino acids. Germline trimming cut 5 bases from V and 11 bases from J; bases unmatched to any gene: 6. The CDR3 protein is CASSRDRDWAFF. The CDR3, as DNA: TGTGCCAGCAGCCGGGACAGGGACTGGGCTTTCTTT. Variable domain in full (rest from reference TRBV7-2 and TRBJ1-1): GAGVSQSPSNKVTEKGKDVELRCDPISGHTALYWYRQSLGQGLEFLIYFQGNSAPDKSGLPSDRFSAERTGGSVSTLTIQRTQQEDSAVYLCASSRDRDWAFFGQGTRLTVV.